One T cell receptor beta chain is described in this entry. Its matching antigen is unknown. Documented treatment: 19 received Ad26.COV2.S at low or high dose, single or two shots; several received placebo; per-sample allocation not given. Specimen acquisition occurred on day 63 following the initial vaccine or placebo injection. The data are from a study of Ad26.COV2.S vaccination and SARS-CoV-2 variants. Points from the study as a whole: The placebo group had lower spike-specific TCR breadth than the vaccine recipients did.

V lost 7 bases to trimming and J lost 0 bases; unmatched junction nucleotides: 8. CDR3 length equals 15 residues. Germline CDR1 SNHLY, CDR2 FYNNEI. Some clones are missing from TCRdb's copy, which holds only in-frame ones; the method was immunoSEQ multiplex PCR. The sample contains some 500,000 clones, approximately 92% of which appear only once. The sequence derives from a person between 18 and 60 years old who received the Ad26.COV2.S COVID-19 vaccine or a placebo. The gene calls are TRBV2 and TRBJ1-2; TRBD1 aligns across 7 bases. This specimen consisted of peripheral blood, obtained in a trial of Ad26.COV2.S vaccine versus placebo. CDR3 sequence (DNA): TGTGCCAGCAATGACAGGGAAGTAACTAACTATGGCTACACCTTC. Translating it yields CASNDREVTNYGYTF. Full variable domain (outside the CDR3, taken from reference TRBV2 and TRBJ1-2): EPEVTQTPSHQVTQMGQEVILRCVPISNHLYFYWYRQILGQKVEFLVSFYNNEISEKSEIFDDQFSVERPDGSNFTLKIRSTKLEDSAMYFCASNDREVTNYGYTFGSGTRLTVV.